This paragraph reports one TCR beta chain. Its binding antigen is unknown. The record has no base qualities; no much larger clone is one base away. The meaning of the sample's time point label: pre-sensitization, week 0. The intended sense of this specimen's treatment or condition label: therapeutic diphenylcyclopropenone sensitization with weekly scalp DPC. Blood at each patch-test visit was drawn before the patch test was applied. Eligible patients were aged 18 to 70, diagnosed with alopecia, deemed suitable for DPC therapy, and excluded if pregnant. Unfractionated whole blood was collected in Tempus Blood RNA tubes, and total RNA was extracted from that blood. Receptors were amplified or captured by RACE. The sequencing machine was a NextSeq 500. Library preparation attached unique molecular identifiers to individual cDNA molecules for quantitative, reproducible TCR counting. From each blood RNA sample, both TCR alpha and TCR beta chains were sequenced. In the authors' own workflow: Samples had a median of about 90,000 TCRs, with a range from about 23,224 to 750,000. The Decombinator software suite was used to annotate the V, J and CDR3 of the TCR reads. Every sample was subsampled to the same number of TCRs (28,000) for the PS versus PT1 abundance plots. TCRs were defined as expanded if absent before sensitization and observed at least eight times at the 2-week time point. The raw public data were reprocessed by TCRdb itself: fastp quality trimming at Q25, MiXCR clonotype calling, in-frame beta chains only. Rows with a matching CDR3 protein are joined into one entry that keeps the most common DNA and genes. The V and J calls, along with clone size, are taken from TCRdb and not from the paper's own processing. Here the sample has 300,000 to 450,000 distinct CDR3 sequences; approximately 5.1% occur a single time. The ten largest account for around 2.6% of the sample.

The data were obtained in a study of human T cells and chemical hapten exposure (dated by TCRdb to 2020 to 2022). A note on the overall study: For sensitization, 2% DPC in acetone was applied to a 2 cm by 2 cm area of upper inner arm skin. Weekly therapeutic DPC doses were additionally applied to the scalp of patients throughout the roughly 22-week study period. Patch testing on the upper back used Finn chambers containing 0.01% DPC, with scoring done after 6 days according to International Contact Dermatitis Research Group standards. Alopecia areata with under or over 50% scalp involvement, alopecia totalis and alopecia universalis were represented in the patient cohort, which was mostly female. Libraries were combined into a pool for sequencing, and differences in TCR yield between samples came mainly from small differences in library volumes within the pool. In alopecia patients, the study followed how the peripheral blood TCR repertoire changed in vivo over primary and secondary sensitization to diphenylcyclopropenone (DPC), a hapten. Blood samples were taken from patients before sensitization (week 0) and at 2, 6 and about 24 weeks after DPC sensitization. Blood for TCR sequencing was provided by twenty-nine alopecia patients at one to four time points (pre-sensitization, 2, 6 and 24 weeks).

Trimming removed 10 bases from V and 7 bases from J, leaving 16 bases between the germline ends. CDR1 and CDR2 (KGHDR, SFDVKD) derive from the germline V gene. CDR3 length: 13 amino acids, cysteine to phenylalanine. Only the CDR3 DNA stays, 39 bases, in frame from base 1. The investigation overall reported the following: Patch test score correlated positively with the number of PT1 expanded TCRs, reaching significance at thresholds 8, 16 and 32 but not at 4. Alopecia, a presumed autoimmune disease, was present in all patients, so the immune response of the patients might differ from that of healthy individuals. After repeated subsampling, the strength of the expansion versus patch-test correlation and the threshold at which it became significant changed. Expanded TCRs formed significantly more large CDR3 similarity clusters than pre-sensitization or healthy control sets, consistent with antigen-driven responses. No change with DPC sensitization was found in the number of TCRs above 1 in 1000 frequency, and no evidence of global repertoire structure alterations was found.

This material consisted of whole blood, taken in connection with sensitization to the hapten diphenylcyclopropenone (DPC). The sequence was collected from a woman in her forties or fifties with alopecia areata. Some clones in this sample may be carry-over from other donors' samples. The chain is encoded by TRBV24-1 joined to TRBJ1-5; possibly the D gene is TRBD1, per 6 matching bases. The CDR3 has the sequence CATSRGGGQPQHF. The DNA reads TGTGCCACGTCCCGGGGGGGCGGCCAGCCCCAGCATTTT.